Reported below is one TCR beta chain. Its matching antigen is unknown. Treatment reported: approximately 10-day PBMC culture with coronavirus spike peptide pools or control peptides (ViraFEST assay). Scientists ran DNA taken from cultured CD4+ T cells through the Oncomine TCR Beta short-read assay for sequencing. TCRdb re-called the PCR reads through MiXCR, storing one row per CDR3 protein. The data contain about 16,000 distinct CDR3 sequences, roughly 80% of them singletons. These data come from a study of vaccination and CD4 T cells after COVID-19. In the study overall: Spike peptides, overlapping and drawn from SARS-CoV-2, HCoV-NL63, HCoV-OC43 and HCoV-229E, were used to stimulate cells.

Trimming shortened V by 1 base and J by 8 bases, and 11 bases separated the two germline ends. Germline CDR1 and CDR2: LNHDA and SQIVND (reference sequence). The CDR3 has 13 residues. Sequences were derived from CD4+ T cells from blood, cultured in vitro, sampled after SARS-CoV-2 vaccination. The chain links TRBV19 to TRBJ1-2; D is perhaps TRBD1 (5 bases). This TCR was sampled from a human donor who received a COVID-19 vaccine. CDR3 sequence (DNA): TGTGCCAGTAGTATAGGGCCGCGGGGCGGCTACACCTTC. Protein sequence: CASSIGPRGGYTF.